A selection of T cell receptor beta chains follows, all from one sample in a study of blood T cells in healthy people across ages. TCRdb analysed the 5' RACE reads with MiXCR anew, one entry per CDR3 protein. The sample consists of 910,000 or so distinct CDR3 sequences, 51% of them appearing once. The sequencing sample was made of blood. The source of these receptors is a woman aged 60-70 years in good health. Both conserved end residues are part of each CDR3. D genes are given only for firm matches. The size field is filled for only some rows; it gives once, few, many or a size class.

d_call j_call clone_size v_call cdr3_nt cdr3_aa
. TRBJ2-5 few TRBV7-7 TGTGCCAGCAGCTTAGGTCGTGGGAGCGGTCAAGAGACCCAGTACTTC CASSLGRGSGQETQYF
. TRBJ2-1 few TRBV29-1 TGCAGCGTTGGGGGCCTCCACCATTCCTACAATGAGCAGTTCTTC CSVGGLHHSYNEQFF
. TRBJ2-5 . TRBV4-1 TGCGCCAGCAGCCCAATGGGACGGACCCAAGAGACCCAGTACTTC CASSPMGRTQETQYF
. TRBJ2-1 once TRBV24-1 TGTGCCACCAGTGAAAAGCGGAACTCCTACAATGAGCAGTTCTTC CATSEKRNSYNEQFF
. TRBJ1-6 . TRBV19 TGTGCCAGTAGTGACGGGCTTGGTTCACCCCTCCACTTT CASSDGLGSPLHF
. TRBJ2-2 . TRBV29-1 TGCAGCGTAAATACCGGGGAGCTGTTTTTT CSVNTGELFF
. TRBJ1-4 . TRBV14 TGTGCCAGCAGCCAACTACAGGTCCCAAATGAAAAACTGTTTTTT CASSQLQVPNEKLFF
. TRBJ1-6 few TRBV18 TGTGCCAGCTCACAAGACAGGACTAATTCACCCCTCCACTTT CASSQDRTNSPLHF
TRBD2 TRBJ2-1 few TRBV4-1 TGCGCCAGCAGCCCTCTAGCGGGAGTAGGAGAGCAGTTCTTC CASSPLAGVGEQFF
. TRBJ2-5 few TRBV25-1 TGTGCCAGCAGTGAATCAGGGGGGCTGGAGACCCAGTACTTC CASSESGGLETQYF
. TRBJ2-1 . TRBV20-1 TGCAGTGCTAGAGGTAACAATGAGCAGTTCTTC CSARGNNEQFF
TRBD2 TRBJ2-5 . TRBV7-7 TGTGCCAGCAGCGTGCTAGCGGGAGGAGGGGAGACCCAGTACTTC CASSVLAGGGETQYF
TRBD2 TRBJ2-7 . TRBV15 TGTGCCACCAAGCCGGGACTAGCGGGAGGAGCTGGCTACGAGCAGTACTTC CATKPGLAGGAGYEQYF
. TRBJ2-1 . TRBV29-1 TGCAGCGTTGACAGGAGACAGGAGAATGAGCAGTTCTTC CSVDRRQENEQFF
. TRBJ1-2 . TRBV30 TGTGCCTGGAGACCCCGCGGAACAGAATATGGCTACACCTTC CAWRPRGTEYGYTF
. TRBJ1-6 . TRBV20-1 TGCAGTGCTAGGTATAGGAATTCACCCCTCCACTTT CSARYRNSPLHF
. TRBJ1-1 . TRBV25-1 TGTGCCAGCAGTAACGGCTGGGACACTGAAGCTTTCTTT CASSNGWDTEAFF
TRBD2 TRBJ2-7 . TRBV12-3/TRBV12-4 TGTGCCAGCAGCCTCGATCGGACTAGCGGAAACTACGAGCAGTACTTC CASSLDRTSGNYEQYF
. TRBJ2-3 . TRBV2 TGTGCCAGCAGTGATGTGGGGTCTGGTACAGATACGCAGTATTTT CASSDVGSGTDTQYF
. TRBJ2-6 . TRBV29-1 TGCAGCGTTCCGACTGACGGCTCTGGGGCCAACGTCCTGAGTTTC CSVPTDGSGANVLSF
. TRBJ1-2 . TRBV20-1 TGCAGTGCTAGAGTTAAAGATTTCTATGGCTACACCTTC CSARVKDFYGYTF
. TRBJ1-2 few TRBV29-1 TGCAGCGTTGTTAGCACAGGAGGGTATGGCTACACCTTC CSVVSTGGYGYTF
TRBD2 TRBJ2-7 . TRBV2 TGTGCCAGCAGTGATCTTAGCGGGATTTACGAGCAGTACTTC CASSDLSGIYEQYF
. TRBJ1-1 . TRBV2 TGTGCCAGCAGCGGCTACACTGAAGCTTTCTTT CASSGYTEAFF
. TRBJ2-1 few TRBV7-9 TGTGCCAGCAGCTTAGATACAGATAATGAGCAGTTCTTC CASSLDTDNEQFF
. TRBJ2-3 . TRBV11-2 TGTGCCAGCAGAACGGACTCAGGGACGCAGTATTTT CASRTDSGTQYF
TRBD2 TRBJ2-2 . TRBV4-1 TGCGCCAGCAGCCAAGATTCCCCAGCGGGAGCCCACGGGGAGCTGTTTTTT CASSQDSPAGAHGELFF
. TRBJ1-2 . TRBV28 TGTGCCAGTGGGACTGGGATAGACTATGGCTACACCTTC CASGTGIDYGYTF
. TRBJ2-1 . TRBV7-9 TGTGCCAGCAGCCCCTCAGACAATGAGCAGTTCTTC CASSPSDNEQFF
TRBD2 TRBJ2-7 . TRBV20-1 TGCAGTGCTAGAGATTCCTTGGGGACTAGCGGACAAAGCGCCTACAATGAGCAGTACTTC CSARDSLGTSGQSAYNEQYF
. TRBJ1-1 . TRBV9 TGTGCCAGCAGCGGGACAAGGCGGGGCGCTGAAGCTTTCTTT CASSGTRRGAEAFF
TRBD2 TRBJ2-2 . TRBV28 TGTGCCAGCAGTTTCCCATGGACTAGCGGGAGGACCAACACCGGGGAGCTGTTTTTT CASSFPWTSGRTNTGELFF
TRBD2 TRBJ2-7 . TRBV7-9 TGTGCCAGCAGCCAACTAGCGGGGGGGCCTAGTGACGAGCAGTACTTC CASSQLAGGPSDEQYF
TRBD1 TRBJ2-3 few TRBV7-9 TGTGCCAGCAGCTTACGGACAGGAACCACAGATACGCAGTATTTT CASSLRTGTTDTQYF
. TRBJ2-7 . TRBV28 TGTGCCAGCGCTGGAGCGGGTGGCTCCTACGAGCAGTACTTC CASAGAGGSYEQYF
. TRBJ2-6 . TRBV7-8 TGTGCCAGCAGCTCGAGGGCAGGGGCCTTAGGATCTGGGGCCAACGTCCTGACTTTC CASSSRAGALGSGANVLTF
. TRBJ1-2 few TRBV28 TGTGCCAGCAGTTTCTCTGGCTATGGCTACACCTTC CASSFSGYGYTF